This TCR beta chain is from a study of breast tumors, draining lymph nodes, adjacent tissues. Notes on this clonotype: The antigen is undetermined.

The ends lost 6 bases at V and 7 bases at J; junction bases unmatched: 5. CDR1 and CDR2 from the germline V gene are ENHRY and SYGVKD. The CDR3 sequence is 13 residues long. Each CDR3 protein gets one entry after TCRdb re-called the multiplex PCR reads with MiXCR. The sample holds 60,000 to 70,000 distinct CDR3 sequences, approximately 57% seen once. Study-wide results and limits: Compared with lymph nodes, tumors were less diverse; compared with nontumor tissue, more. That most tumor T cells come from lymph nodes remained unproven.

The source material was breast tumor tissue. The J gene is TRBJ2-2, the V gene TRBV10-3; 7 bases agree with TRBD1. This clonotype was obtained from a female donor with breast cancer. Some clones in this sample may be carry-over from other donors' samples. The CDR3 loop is CAISNRDSGELFF. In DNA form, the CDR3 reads TGTGCCATCAGCAACCGGGACAGCGGGGAGCTGTTTTTT.